These T cell receptor beta chains were read from a single sample in a study of technical replicates of blood from four donors. Measured with immunoSEQ multiplex PCR; TCRdb has only the in-frame clones, and not every one. The sample consists of 65,000 to 85,000 clones, about 98% of them appearing once. The sequenced sample was T cells isolated from PBMCs. Receptor source: a human donor in good health. Both conserved end residues are part of each CDR3. The D gene is left open where the match is weak. Size values are once, few and many counts, or a class for expanded clones, and some rows have none.

clone size: NA
V gene: TRBV7-6
J gene: TRBJ2-7
D gene: NA
CDR3 protein: CASSLATGLLHYEQYF
CDR3 DNA: TGTGCCAGCAGCTTAGCGACGGGTCTCCTCCACTACGAGCAGTACTTC

clone size: NA
V gene: TRBV9
J gene: TRBJ2-2
D gene: TRBD2
CDR3 protein: CASSSTRGAGELFF
CDR3 DNA: TGTGCCAGCAGCTCGACCCGGGGGGCCGGGGAGCTGTTTTTT

clone size: NA
V gene: TRBV11-2
J gene: TRBJ2-2
D gene: TRBD2
CDR3 protein: CASSLQTSRNTGELFF
CDR3 DNA: TGTGCCAGCAGCCTTCAGACTAGCAGGAACACCGGGGAGCTGTTTTTT

clone size: NA
V gene: TRBV6-1
J gene: TRBJ2-7
D gene: TRBD1
CDR3 protein: CASSEGTGPVYEQYF
CDR3 DNA: TGTGCCAGCAGTGAAGGGACAGGGCCCGTCTACGAGCAGTACTTC

clone size: NA
V gene: TRBV28
J gene: TRBJ1-5
D gene: NA
CDR3 protein: CASSPHSLSQPQHF
CDR3 DNA: TGTGCCAGCAGCCCTCACAGCTTATCTCAGCCCCAGCATTTT

clone size: NA
V gene: TRBV18
J gene: TRBJ1-2
D gene: NA
CDR3 protein: CASSPPGQIWHYTF
CDR3 DNA: TGTGCCAGCTCACCCCCCGGACAGATTTGGCACTACACCTTC

clone size: NA
V gene: TRBV2
J gene: TRBJ2-4
D gene: NA
CDR3 protein: CASSIDSGNIQYF
CDR3 DNA: TGTGCCAGCAGTATAGATAGCGGAAACATTCAGTACTTC

clone size: NA
V gene: TRBV10-3
J gene: TRBJ2-1
D gene: NA
CDR3 protein: CAISEARGGYEQFF
CDR3 DNA: TGTGCCATCAGTGAGGCCAGAGGGGGTTATGAGCAGTTCTTC

clone size: NA
V gene: TRBV6-5
J gene: TRBJ1-6
D gene: TRBD1
CDR3 protein: CASSLQGAYSPLHF
CDR3 DNA: TGTGCCAGCAGCCTCCAGGGGGCTTATTCACCCCTCCACTTT

clone size: NA
V gene: TRBV10-1
J gene: TRBJ2-3
D gene: TRBD1
CDR3 protein: CASNRGQSDTQYF
CDR3 DNA: TGCGCCAGTAACAGGGGGCAATCAGATACGCAGTATTTT

clone size: NA
V gene: TRBV6-5
J gene: TRBJ2-3
D gene: TRBD2
CDR3 protein: CASSYTGTSGGDTQYF
CDR3 DNA: TGTGCCAGCAGTTACACAGGGACTAGCGGGGGAGATACGCAGTATTTT

clone size: NA
V gene: TRBV5-4
J gene: TRBJ1-5
D gene: NA
CDR3 protein: CASSSWGQGNQPQHF
CDR3 DNA: TGTGCCAGCAGTTCCTGGGGGCAGGGGAATCAGCCCCAGCATTTT

clone size: NA
V gene: TRBV2
J gene: TRBJ1-2
D gene: NA
CDR3 protein: CASLPGFYGYTF
CDR3 DNA: TGTGCCAGCCTCCCCGGGTTCTATGGCTACACCTTC

clone size: NA
V gene: TRBV18
J gene: TRBJ1-1
D gene: NA
CDR3 protein: CASSPRGGENTEAFF
CDR3 DNA: TGTGCCAGCTCACCACGGGGCGGTGAAAACACTGAAGCTTTCTTT

clone size: NA
V gene: TRBV14
J gene: TRBJ2-1
D gene: TRBD2
CDR3 protein: CASSSRGAIYNGQFF
CDR3 DNA: TGTGCCAGCAGCTCGCGGGGGGCCATCTACAATGGGCAGTTCTTC

clone size: NA
V gene: TRBV4-1
J gene: TRBJ2-1
D gene: NA
CDR3 protein: CASSQDGRGEQFF
CDR3 DNA: TGCGCCAGCAGCCAAGATGGACGGGGTGAGCAGTTCTTC

clone size: NA
V gene: TRBV28
J gene: TRBJ2-3
D gene: NA
CDR3 protein: CASLIPTPGMHTQYF
CDR3 DNA: TGTGCCAGCCTAATTCCGACACCCGGCATGCATACGCAGTATTTT

clone size: NA
V gene: TRBV27
J gene: TRBJ2-5
D gene: TRBD1
CDR3 protein: CASRQGQLQETQYF
CDR3 DNA: TGTGCCAGCAGACAGGGACAGCTCCAAGAGACCCAGTACTTC

clone size: NA
V gene: TRBV30
J gene: TRBJ2-5
D gene: NA
CDR3 protein: CAWNLNGGETQYF
CDR3 DNA: TGTGCCTGGAATCTCAACGGAGGGGAGACCCAGTACTTC

clone size: NA
V gene: TRBV19
J gene: TRBJ2-7
D gene: TRBD2
CDR3 protein: CASSILTSGASYEQYF
CDR3 DNA: TGTGCCAGTAGTATACTGACTAGCGGGGCCTCCTACGAGCAGTACTTC

clone size: NA
V gene: TRBV7-2
J gene: TRBJ2-7
D gene: NA
CDR3 protein: CASSLERFYEQYF
CDR3 DNA: TGTGCCAGCAGCCTGGAGCGGTTCTACGAGCAGTACTTC

clone size: NA
V gene: TRBV25-1
J gene: TRBJ1-4
D gene: NA
CDR3 protein: CASSSGGLNEKLFF
CDR3 DNA: TGTGCCAGCAGTTCGGGAGGTTTAAATGAAAAACTGTTTTTT

clone size: NA
V gene: TRBV28
J gene: TRBJ2-7
D gene: NA
CDR3 protein: CASSTRSSRLGEQYF
CDR3 DNA: TGTGCCAGCAGTACTAGATCGTCGAGATTAGGCGAGCAGTACTTC

clone size: once
V gene: TRBV29-1
J gene: TRBJ1-1
D gene: TRBD1
CDR3 protein: CSVRDSLNTEAFF
CDR3 DNA: TGCAGCGTCCGGGACAGCCTGAACACTGAAGCTTTCTTT

clone size: NA
V gene: TRBV5-1
J gene: TRBJ1-2
D gene: NA
CDR3 protein: CASSPETGSNYGYTF
CDR3 DNA: TGCGCCAGCAGCCCTGAAACAGGTTCGAACTATGGCTACACCTTC

clone size: NA
V gene: TRBV9
J gene: TRBJ1-4
D gene: NA
CDR3 protein: CASSVDKEKLFF
CDR3 DNA: TGTGCCAGCAGCGTGGACAAAGAAAAACTGTTTTTT

clone size: NA
V gene: TRBV7-3
J gene: TRBJ2-5
D gene: NA
CDR3 protein: CASSLSGKETQYF
CDR3 DNA: TGTGCCAGCAGCTTATCGGGGAAAGAGACCCAGTACTTC

clone size: NA
V gene: TRBV7-8
J gene: TRBJ2-7
D gene: NA
CDR3 protein: CASSLVKGSTYEQYF
CDR3 DNA: TGTGCCAGCAGCTTAGTCAAGGGGTCAACATACGAGCAGTACTTC

clone size: NA
V gene: TRBV6-6
J gene: TRBJ2-2
D gene: NA
CDR3 protein: CASRLYTGELFF
CDR3 DNA: TGTGCCAGCCGACTATATACCGGGGAGCTGTTTTTT

clone size: NA
V gene: TRBV5-6
J gene: TRBJ1-1
D gene: NA
CDR3 protein: CASSSTTANTEAFF
CDR3 DNA: TGTGCCAGCAGCTCAACCACAGCTAACACTGAAGCTTTCTTT

clone size: NA
V gene: TRBV2
J gene: TRBJ1-2
D gene: NA
CDR3 protein: CASHRGGSGGSYTF
CDR3 DNA: TGTGCCAGCCACCGCGGAGGGAGCGGCGGTAGCTACACCTTC

clone size: NA
V gene: TRBV2
J gene: TRBJ2-7
D gene: NA
CDR3 protein: CASSGVEGYYEQYF
CDR3 DNA: TGTGCCAGCAGCGGGGTTGAGGGATACTACGAGCAGTACTTC

clone size: NA
V gene: TRBV25-1
J gene: TRBJ1-1
D gene: TRBD1
CDR3 protein: CASSAYRDRNPSNEAFF
CDR3 DNA: TGTGCCAGCAGTGCATACCGGGACAGAAACCCCAGCAATGAAGCTTTCTTT

clone size: once
V gene: TRBV5-1
J gene: TRBJ2-5
D gene: NA
CDR3 protein: CASSFQRSQETQYF
CDR3 DNA: TGCGCCAGCAGCTTTCAGCGATCCCAAGAGACCCAGTACTTC

clone size: NA
V gene: TRBV28
J gene: TRBJ2-7
D gene: NA
CDR3 protein: CASSSWGQGPLYEQYF
CDR3 DNA: TGTGCCAGCAGCTCCTGGGGGCAGGGGCCACTCTACGAGCAGTACTTC

clone size: NA
V gene: TRBV4-2
J gene: TRBJ2-7
D gene: TRBD2
CDR3 protein: CASSQTILGLAGGPESAYEQYF
CDR3 DNA: TGTGCCAGCAGCCAAACGATATTGGGACTAGCGGGAGGGCCGGAAAGTGCTTACGAGCAGTACTTC

clone size: NA
V gene: TRBV5-1
J gene: TRBJ1-5
D gene: NA
CDR3 protein: CASSLSTGGPNQPQHF
CDR3 DNA: TGCGCCAGCAGCTTATCTACCGGGGGACCTAATCAGCCCCAGCATTTT

clone size: NA
V gene: TRBV2
J gene: TRBJ2-5
D gene: NA
CDR3 protein: CASRADTSSETQYF
CDR3 DNA: TGTGCCAGCAGGGCGGACACCTCTTCAGAGACCCAGTACTTC

clone size: NA
V gene: TRBV5-4
J gene: TRBJ1-1
D gene: NA
CDR3 protein: CASSSVSTEAFF
CDR3 DNA: TGTGCCAGCAGCTCTGTTAGCACTGAAGCTTTCTTT

clone size: NA
V gene: TRBV7-8
J gene: TRBJ2-7
D gene: TRBD1
CDR3 protein: CASSPRDSSYEQYF
CDR3 DNA: TGTGCCAGCAGCCCAAGGGACAGCTCCTACGAGCAGTACTTC

clone size: NA
V gene: TRBV7-3
J gene: TRBJ2-5
D gene: NA
CDR3 protein: CASSFAGNQETQYF
CDR3 DNA: TGTGCCAGCAGCTTCGCGGGGAACCAAGAGACCCAGTACTTC

clone size: NA
V gene: TRBV30
J gene: TRBJ2-1
D gene: TRBD2
CDR3 protein: CAWSGPATSDEQFF
CDR3 DNA: TGTGCCTGGAGTGGCCCCGCGACTAGCGATGAGCAGTTCTTC

clone size: NA
V gene: TRBV7-9
J gene: TRBJ1-2
D gene: NA
CDR3 protein: CASSLGTRGILDGYTF
CDR3 DNA: TGTGCCAGCAGCTTAGGCACCCGAGGGATTTTGGATGGCTACACCTTC

clone size: NA
V gene: TRBV6-4
J gene: TRBJ2-3
D gene: NA
CDR3 protein: CASSAAQDTQYF
CDR3 DNA: TGTGCCAGCAGCGCCGCACAAGATACGCAGTATTTT

clone size: NA
V gene: TRBV25-1
J gene: TRBJ2-2
D gene: TRBD2
CDR3 protein: CASIHGRELFF
CDR3 DNA: TGTGCCAGCATCCACGGGAGGGAACTGTTTTTT

clone size: once
V gene: TRBV13
J gene: TRBJ2-7
D gene: TRBD1
CDR3 protein: CASRSGGGHQAQYF
CDR3 DNA: TGTGCCAGCAGGTCAGGGGGTGGACACCAGGCCCAGTACTTC

clone size: NA
V gene: TRBV7-6
J gene: TRBJ2-1
D gene: NA
CDR3 protein: CASSYSDFPLFF
CDR3 DNA: TGTGCCAGCAGTTATAGTGACTTCCCCCTCTTCTTC

clone size: NA
V gene: TRBV5-1
J gene: TRBJ1-1
D gene: NA
CDR3 protein: CASRIGVRTEAFF
CDR3 DNA: TGCGCCAGCAGAATCGGGGTTCGTACTGAAGCTTTCTTT

clone size: NA
V gene: TRBV30
J gene: TRBJ2-7
D gene: NA
CDR3 protein: CAWTLGGLEQYF
CDR3 DNA: TGTGCCTGGACCTTGGGGGGGCTCGAGCAGTACTTC

clone size: NA
V gene: TRBV5-8
J gene: TRBJ1-1
D gene: NA
CDR3 protein: CASSRRQMNTEAFF
CDR3 DNA: TGTGCCAGCAGCCGACGACAGATGAACACTGAAGCTTTCTTT

clone size: NA
V gene: TRBV6-5
J gene: TRBJ1-1
D gene: NA
CDR3 protein: CASRAGVANTEAFF
CDR3 DNA: TGTGCCAGCAGAGCAGGGGTGGCGAACACTGAAGCTTTCTTT

clone size: NA
V gene: TRBV6-1
J gene: TRBJ1-1
D gene: TRBD1
CDR3 protein: CASRDRGNTEAFF
CDR3 DNA: TGTGCCAGCAGAGACAGGGGCAACACTGAAGCTTTCTTT

clone size: NA
V gene: TRBV6-4
J gene: TRBJ2-1
D gene: TRBD1
CDR3 protein: CASSDSAGGYNEQFF
CDR3 DNA: TGTGCCAGCAGTGACTCTGCAGGGGGCTACAATGAGCAGTTCTTC

clone size: NA
V gene: TRBV5-3
J gene: TRBJ2-1
D gene: NA
CDR3 protein: CARSSKRHGGLDNEQFF
CDR3 DNA: TGTGCCAGAAGCTCAAAGCGGCATGGGGGCCTGGACAATGAGCAGTTCTTC

clone size: NA
V gene: TRBV6-1
J gene: TRBJ2-7
D gene: NA
CDR3 protein: CASSSYRENYEQYF
CDR3 DNA: TGTGCCAGCAGTTCTTACAGGGAGAACTACGAGCAGTACTTC